The entry that follows covers one TCR beta chain sequence. The antigen remains undetermined. The data stem from a study of blood T cell dynamics during melanoma immunotherapy. Study details: First-line therapy was either pembrolizumab or nivolumab with ipilimumab for metastatic melanoma.

General study points: The study could not tell melanoma-specific clones from general immune activation.

The time point is: pre-treatment baseline. Blood was drawn before treatment and at week 3 after checkpoint blockade. Trimming removed 1 base from V and 0 bases from J, with 9 bases in between. CDR3 size: 15 residues. The germline gives CDR1 MGHRA, CDR2 YSYEKL. Sequenced by immunoSEQ multiplex PCR; TCRdb stores in-frame clones only, minus some. Of approximately 6,500 clones detected, around 90% appear once; the ten largest clones hold about 12%. The sequenced sample was cell-free DNA from blood, obtained from a patient treated with checkpoint blockade. The chain uses TRBV4-1 and TRBJ1-2; D not resolved. This receptor was identified in a human donor with melanoma. This chain's CDR3 is CASSQGGLANYGYTF. The CDR3 DNA reads TGCGCCAGCAGCCAAGGCGGCCTCGCTAACTATGGCTACACCTTC.